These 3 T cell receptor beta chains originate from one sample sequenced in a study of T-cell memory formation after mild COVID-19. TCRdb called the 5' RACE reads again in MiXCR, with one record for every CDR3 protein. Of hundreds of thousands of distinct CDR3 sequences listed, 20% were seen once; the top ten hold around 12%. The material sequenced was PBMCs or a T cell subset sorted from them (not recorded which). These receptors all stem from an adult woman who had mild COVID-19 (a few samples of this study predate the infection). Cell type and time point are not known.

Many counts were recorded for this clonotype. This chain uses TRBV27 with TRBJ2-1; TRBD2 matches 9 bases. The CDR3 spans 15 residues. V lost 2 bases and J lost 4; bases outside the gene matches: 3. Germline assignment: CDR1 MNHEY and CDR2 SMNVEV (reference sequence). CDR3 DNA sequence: TGTGCCAGCAGTTTAGGGGCGGGAGGGTACAATGAGCAGTTCTTC. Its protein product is CASSLGAGGYNEQFF.

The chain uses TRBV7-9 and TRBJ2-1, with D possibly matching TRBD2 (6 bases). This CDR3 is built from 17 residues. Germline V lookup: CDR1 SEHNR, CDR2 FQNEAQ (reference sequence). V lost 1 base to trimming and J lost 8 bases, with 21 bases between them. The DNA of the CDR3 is TGTGCCAGCAGCTTAGGTCGTGGACTACTATCTCTCGATGAGCAGTTCTTC. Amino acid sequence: CASSLGRGLLSLDEQFF.

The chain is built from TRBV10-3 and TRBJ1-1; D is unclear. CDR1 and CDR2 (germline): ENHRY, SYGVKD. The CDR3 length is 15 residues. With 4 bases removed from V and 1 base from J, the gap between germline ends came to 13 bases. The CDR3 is CAISVASEANTEAFF. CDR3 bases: TGTGCCATCAGTGTGGCCAGCGAAGCGAACACTGAAGCTTTCTTT.